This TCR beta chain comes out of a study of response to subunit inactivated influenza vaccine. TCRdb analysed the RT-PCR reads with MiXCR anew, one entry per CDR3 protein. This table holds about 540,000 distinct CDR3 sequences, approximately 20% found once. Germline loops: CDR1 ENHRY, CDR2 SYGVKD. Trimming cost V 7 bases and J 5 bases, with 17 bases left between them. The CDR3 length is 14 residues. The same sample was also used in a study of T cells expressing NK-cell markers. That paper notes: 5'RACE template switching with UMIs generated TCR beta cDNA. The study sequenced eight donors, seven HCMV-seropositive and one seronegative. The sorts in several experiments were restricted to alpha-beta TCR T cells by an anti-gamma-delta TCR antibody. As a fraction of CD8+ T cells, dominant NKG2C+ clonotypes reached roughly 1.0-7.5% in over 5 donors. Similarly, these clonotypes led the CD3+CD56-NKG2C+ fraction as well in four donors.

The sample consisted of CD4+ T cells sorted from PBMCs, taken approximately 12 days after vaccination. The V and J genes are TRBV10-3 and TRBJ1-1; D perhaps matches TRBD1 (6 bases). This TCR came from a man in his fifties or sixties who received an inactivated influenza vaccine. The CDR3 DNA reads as TGTGCCATCAAGACAGGAACGCGGGTTACTGAAGCTTTCTTT. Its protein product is CAIKTGTRVTEAFF.